This T cell receptor beta chain was recovered during a study of CD8 T cells in Susac syndrome (dated by TCRdb to between 2019 and 2020). Study-level background: Whether CD8+ T cell activation and differentiation in Susac syndrome was antigen driven was tested using repertoire sequencing. Beyond this particular receptor, the publication reports: The number of individuals in the TCR sequencing and HLA analysis was acknowledged as relatively small.

RNA was extracted using the RNeasy kit, and roughly 0.5 to 1 microgram was reverse transcribed with random hexamers. TCR beta CDR3 regions were amplified with the immunoSEQ multiplex PCR assay covering 54 Vbeta and 13 Jbeta segments. PCR amplification bias was corrected using a synthetic template baseline for primer optimization and computational correction. Regarding the original processing steps: Reads were assigned to V, D and J genes according to IMGT and analyzed in immunoSEQ Analyzer, with only productive sequences retained. To calculate clonality, Shannon entropy was normalized by log2 of the number of productive unique sequences and then subtracted from one. Public and private clones were assessed among the 100 most prevalent clones of each patient and control. A clone was defined as Susac-specific if it was absent from the healthy and MS cohorts, from some 980 published viral clones and from other ImmuneACCESS disease sequences. The public reads were reprocessed in TCRdb via fastp at Q25 and MiXCR, keeping in-frame beta chains. Identical CDR3 proteins give one entry, which carries the most common genes and DNA. TCRdb, not the original authors, processed these V and J calls. This sample gives 95,000 to 150,000 distinct CDR3 sequences in total; around 94% of them show up just once. Of the sample, over 0.07% is held by the ten largest clones.

High-throughput TCR beta sequencing profiled peripheral blood CD8+ and CD4+ T cells from healthy donors, Susac syndrome patients and multiple sclerosis patients. Healthy donors were included as age- and sex-matched controls. Bulk CD8+ and CD4+ T cells were purified by magnetic negative isolation, while CD8+ TEMRA cells were enriched using FACS. Blood was drawn into EDTA tubes, processed within 24 hours, and PBMCs were isolated by density gradient centrifugation. PBMCs intended for TCR sequencing were cryopreserved in liquid nitrogen and thawed later in a water bath at 37 degrees C. A purity of at least 90% was achieved for sorted or isolated CD4+, CD8+ and CD8+ TEMRA cells. The CDR3 goes from the cysteine to the phenylalanine over 13 residues. Only the CDR3 DNA stays, 39 bases, in frame from base 1. The germline V gene yields SGHRS for CDR1 and YFSETQ for CDR2. At the junction V is shortened by 0 bases and J by 6 bases, with 8 bases in between.

On this clonotype: The target of this receptor is not known. The record has no base qualities; no much larger clone is one base away.

The sequence is built from TRBV5-1 and TRBJ2-3; there is no confident call for the D gene. The receptor was derived from a human donor in good health. The sequenced sample consisted of CD4+ T cells from PBMCs. In nucleotide form, the sequence is TGCGCCAGCAGCTTGGAGCGTTGGGATACGCAGTATTTT. The translation is CASSLERWDTQYF.